This TCR beta chain was captured in a study of cytomegalovirus exposure and HLA in healthy donors. As for the study in general: Prior work identified about 120 million unique TCR beta sequences in roughly 190 million T cells. Study outcomes and limitations: An analysis done earlier found most TCR beta V segments productive about 90% or about 30% of the time. Reportedly, cytomegalovirus status was diagnosed with high sensitivity and specificity.

This PCR relied on a set of 60 Vbeta primers and 13 Jbeta primers. Using immunoSEQ multiplex PCR, the repertoire was profiled, and TCRdb retains in-frame clones only, with some absent. The sample shows about 120,000 clones, and approximately 6.8% sits with its ten largest clones. The germline CDR1 and CDR2 sequences are SQVTM and ANQGSEA. V lost 6 bases to trimming and J lost 8 bases; unmatched junction nucleotides: 10. This CDR3 contains 13 residues. Notes on this clone: Its target is unknown.

The rearrangement uses TRBV29-1 and TRBJ2-7; 10 bases align to TRBD1. The sample taken for sequencing was PBMCs. This sequence originates from a man aged 40-55 years in good health and CMV-seropositive. CDR3 sequence (DNA): TGCAGCGTCGCGGACAGGGGGGTCCTAAAGCAGTACTTC. It is translated as CSVADRGVLKQYF.